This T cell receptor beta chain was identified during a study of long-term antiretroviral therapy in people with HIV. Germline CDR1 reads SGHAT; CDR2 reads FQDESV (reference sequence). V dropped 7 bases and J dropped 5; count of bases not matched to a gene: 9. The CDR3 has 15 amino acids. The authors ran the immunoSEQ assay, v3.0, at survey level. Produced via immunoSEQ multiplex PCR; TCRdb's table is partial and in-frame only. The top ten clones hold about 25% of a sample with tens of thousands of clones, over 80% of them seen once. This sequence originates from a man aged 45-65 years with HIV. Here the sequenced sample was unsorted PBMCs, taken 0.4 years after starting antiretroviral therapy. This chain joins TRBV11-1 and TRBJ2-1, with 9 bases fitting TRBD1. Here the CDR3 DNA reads TGTGCCAGCACCCGCCAGGGGACAGGGAACAATGAGCAGTTCTTC. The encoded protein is CASTRQGTGNNEQFF.